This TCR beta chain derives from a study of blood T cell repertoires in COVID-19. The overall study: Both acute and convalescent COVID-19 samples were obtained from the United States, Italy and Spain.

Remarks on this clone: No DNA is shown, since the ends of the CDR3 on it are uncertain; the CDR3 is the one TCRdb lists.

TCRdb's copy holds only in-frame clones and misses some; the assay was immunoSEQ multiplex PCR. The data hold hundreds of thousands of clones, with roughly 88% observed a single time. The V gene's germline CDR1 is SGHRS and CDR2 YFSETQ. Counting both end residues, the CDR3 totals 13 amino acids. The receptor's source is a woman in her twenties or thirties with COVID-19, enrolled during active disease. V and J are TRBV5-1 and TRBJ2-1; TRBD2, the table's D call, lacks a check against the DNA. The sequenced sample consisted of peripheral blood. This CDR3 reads CASSTSSGSEQFF.